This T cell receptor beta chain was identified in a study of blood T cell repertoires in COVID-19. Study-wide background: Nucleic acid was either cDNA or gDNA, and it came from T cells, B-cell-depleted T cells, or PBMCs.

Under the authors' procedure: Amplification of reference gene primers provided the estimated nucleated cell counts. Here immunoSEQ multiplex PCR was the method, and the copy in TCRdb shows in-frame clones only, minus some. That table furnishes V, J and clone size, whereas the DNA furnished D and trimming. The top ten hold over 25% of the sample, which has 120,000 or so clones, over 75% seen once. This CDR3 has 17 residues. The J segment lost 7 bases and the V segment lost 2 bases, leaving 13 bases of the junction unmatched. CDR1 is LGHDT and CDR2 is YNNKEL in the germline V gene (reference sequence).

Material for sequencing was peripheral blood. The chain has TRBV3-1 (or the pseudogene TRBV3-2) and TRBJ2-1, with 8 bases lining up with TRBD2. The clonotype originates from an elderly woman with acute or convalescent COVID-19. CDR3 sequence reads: CASSQWVRSGGRNEQFF. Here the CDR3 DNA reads TGTGCCAGCAGCCAATGGGTGAGGAGCGGGGGAAGGAATGAGCAGTTCTTC.